This T cell receptor beta chain was identified in a study of chemoradiotherapy in HPV16-positive cancers. Study details: Two HPV16-positive patients' cells yielded candidate HPV-specific clones and common motifs. The study's findings and limits: Candidate HPV-specific clones and E7-related TCR motifs grew in tumor during treatment. Better recurrence-free survival went with HPV-responsive T-cell expansion in HPV16-positive patients.

Remarks on this clone: Its antigen is unidentified.

Repertoires were sampled repeatedly during chemoradiotherapy. Germline CDR1 LGHNA, CDR2 YNFKEQ. The V gene lost 7 bases and the J gene lost 3 bases, with 24 bases spanning the gap. This CDR3 has 17 amino acids. TCRdb's table, derived via immunoSEQ multiplex PCR, lists solely in-frame clones and lacks some. In the table there are over 6,000 clones, approximately 83% of which are singletons. The rearrangement links TRBV4-2 to TRBJ1-1, with a tentative D call TRBD1 (5 bases). Specimen: blood, collected from a patient who underwent chemoradiotherapy. The sequence was collected from a human donor with HPV-associated anogenital cancer. In DNA, the CDR3 is TGTGCCAGCACGGAACTCGGGGCCGAGGGAGTCTACACTGAAGCTTTCTTT. Translating it yields CASTELGAEGVYTEAFF.